This TCR beta chain emerged from a study of beta chain features in type 1 diabetes. CDR1 and CDR2 from the germline V gene are SNHLY and FYNNEI. V lost 6 bases, J lost 6 bases, and 9 bases lay in between. This CDR3 is 13 amino acids long. Investigators reverse transcribed all isolated RNA, so they sequenced expressed TCRB transcripts. The table came from immunoSEQ multiplex PCR; TCRdb's copy has only in-frame clones and leaves some out. The table lists some 22,000 clones, nearly 70% of them singletons. The sequence was collected from a woman aged 40 to 55 in good health. The chain recombines TRBV2 with TRBJ1-6; D is possibly TRBD1 (6 bases). The material sequenced was Tregs from blood. CDR3 nucleotide sequence: TGTGCCAGCAGACAGGGAATTAATTCACCCCTCCACTTT. Its translation is CASRQGINSPLHF.